A selection of T cell receptor beta chains follows, all from one sample in a study of T cells in Graves' hyperthyroidism and ophthalmopathy. From the multiplex PCR reads, TCRdb called clonotypes with MiXCR, one entry per CDR3 protein. Among about 520,000 distinct CDR3 sequences listed, around 22% were seen once. Specimen: blood. The receptor set was obtained from a woman aged 25 to 39 with Graves' ophthalmopathy. Both conserved end residues are part of each CDR3. D genes are given only for firm matches. Clone size is shown for a subset of rows, as once, few, many or a class of expanded clone.

>TRBV20-1|TRBJ2-2|TRBD1|many
CSARGQGTRDTGELFF
TGCAGTGCTAGAGGACAGGGGACGAGGGACACCGGGGAGCTGTTTTTT
>TRBV20-1|TRBJ1-1|.|many
CSDRAWGGTEAFF
TGCAGTGATAGAGCCTGGGGTGGCACTGAAGCTTTCTTT
>TRBV13|TRBJ1-2|TRBD1|many
CASSSRGRYGYTF
TGTGCCAGCAGCTCCAGGGGGAGGTATGGCTACACCTTC
>TRBV28|TRBJ1-2|TRBD1|.
CASKATGQGMRSGYTF
TGTGCCAGCAAGGCTACGGGACAGGGAATGAGGAGTGGCTACACCTTC
>TRBV29-1|TRBJ1-2|.|many
CSVERNGYTF
TGCAGCGTTGAACGGAATGGCTACACCTTC
>TRBV29-1|TRBJ1-1|.|many
CSVEVGFAEAFF
TGCAGCGTTGAAGTGGGGTTCGCTGAAGCTTTCTTT
>TRBV4-3|TRBJ2-6|.|.
CASSQDLTHASGANVLTF
TGCGCCAGCAGCCAAGATCTTACTCATGCCTCTGGGGCCAACGTCCTGACTTTC
>TRBV6-1|TRBJ2-5|.|many
CASSVSQETQYF
TGTGCCAGCAGTGTCTCCCAAGAGACCCAGTACTTC
>TRBV2|TRBJ2-7|.|many
CASSAGVWEQYF
TGTGCCAGCAGTGCGGGGGTCTGGGAGCAGTACTTC
>TRBV11-1|TRBJ2-7|.|.
CASSLVRGNEQYF
TGTGCCAGCAGCTTAGTCCGGGGAAACGAGCAGTACTTC
>TRBV11-2|TRBJ2-5|.|many
CASSPRRRDAETQYF
TGTGCCAGCAGCCCACGTCGAAGGGATGCGGAGACCCAGTACTTC
>TRBV12-5|TRBJ2-5|.|many
CASGLGGAVQETQYF
TGTGCTAGTGGTTTGGGCGGGGCAGTTCAAGAGACCCAGTACTTC
>TRBV12-3/TRBV12-4|TRBJ1-6|TRBD1|many
CASSLNQGGNSPLHF
TGTGCCAGCAGTTTAAATCAGGGGGGGAATTCACCCCTCCACTTT
>TRBV28|TRBJ2-7|TRBD1|few
CASSWPQGASSYEQYF
TGTGCCAGCAGTTGGCCTCAGGGGGCCAGCTCCTACGAGCAGTACTTC
>TRBV7-8|TRBJ2-7|.|.
CASSLRRSYYEQYF
TGTGCCAGCAGCCTCCGACGTAGTTACTACGAGCAGTACTTC
>TRBV2|TRBJ1-1|.|.
CASIWDRGSPEAFF
TGTGCCAGCATTTGGGACCGGGGTTCGCCTGAAGCTTTCTTT
>TRBV6-5|TRBJ1-1|.|.
CASSYRTFETTEAFF
TGTGCCAGCAGTTACCGTACTTTTGAAACCACTGAAGCTTTCTTT
>TRBV6-5|TRBJ1-1|TRBD1|.
CASRYGQGQTTEAFF
TGTGCCAGCAGATACGGACAGGGGCAAACCACTGAAGCTTTCTTT
>TRBV11-2|TRBJ2-2|.|many
CASSTGPSNTGELFF
TGTGCCAGCAGCACGGGGCCCTCGAACACCGGGGAGCTGTTTTTT
>TRBV7-9|TRBJ2-7|.|.
CASSSLGALGEQYF
TGTGCCAGCAGCTCCCTTGGGGCGTTGGGCGAGCAGTACTTC
>TRBV15|TRBJ2-3|.|many
CATSRDRTDTQYF
TGTGCCACCAGCAGAGATCGAACAGATACGCAGTATTTT
>TRBV3-1|TRBJ1-1|TRBD1|many
CASSKTGGWDTEAFF
TGTGCCAGCAGCAAGACAGGGGGCTGGGACACTGAAGCTTTCTTT
>TRBV6-1|TRBJ1-2|.|many
CASSSLRRRATYGYTF
TGTGCCAGCAGTAGTCTCCGTCGCAGGGCGACCTATGGCTACACCTTC
>TRBV20-1|TRBJ2-7|.|.
CSAYMDSAYEQYF
TGCAGTGCCTACATGGACAGTGCCTACGAGCAGTACTTC
>TRBV6-1|TRBJ1-1|.|many
CASRSDGNTEAFF
TGTGCCAGCAGATCGGACGGGAACACTGAAGCTTTCTTT
>TRBV6-1|TRBJ1-1|.|.
CASGEGLAAEAFF
TGTGCCAGCGGCGAGGGGCTCGCCGCTGAAGCTTTCTTT
>TRBV9|TRBJ2-6|.|.
CASSAPPGHGANVLTF
TGTGCCAGCAGCGCCCCCCCAGGGCACGGGGCCAACGTCCTGACTTTC
>TRBV12-3/TRBV12-4|TRBJ2-5|.|many
CASSFHSEKETQYF
TGTGCCAGCAGTTTCCATTCAGAAAAAGAGACCCAGTACTTC
>TRBV20-1|TRBJ1-1|.|.
CSALTTGNTEAFF
TGCAGTGCCCTTACAACAGGGAACACTGAAGCTTTCTTT
>TRBV10-3|TRBJ2-7|.|many
CATESSYEQYF
TGTGCCACCGAAAGCTCCTACGAGCAGTACTTC
>TRBV6-1|TRBJ1-2|.|.
CASRPTLPYNGYTF
TGTGCCAGCAGGCCGACACTACCATACAATGGCTACACCTTC
>TRBV4-3|TRBJ1-2|.|.
CASSPYPPGGFNYGYTF
TGCGCCAGCAGCCCCTACCCGCCGGGGGGGTTTAACTATGGCTACACCTTC
>TRBV6-2/TRBV6-3|TRBJ1-5|.|many
CASSFLQDNQPQHF
TGTGCCAGCAGTTTTCTACAGGACAATCAGCCCCAGCATTTT
>TRBV12-3/TRBV12-4|TRBJ2-5|.|few
CASSLSSRSPLHF
TGTGCCAGCAGTTTATCGAGTCGGTCTCCACTACACTTC
>TRBV10-2|TRBJ2-7|.|many
CATTDGREQYF
TGCGCCACCACGGACGGGAGAGAGCAGTACTTC
>TRBV5-1|TRBJ2-5|.|.
CASSLIAGQTQYF
TGCGCCAGCAGCTTGATTGCAGGGCAGACCCAGTACTTC
>TRBV7-2|TRBJ2-5|TRBD2|.
CASSLRGGTSGKETQYF
TGTGCCAGCAGCTTGCGAGGCGGGACTAGCGGGAAAGAGACCCAGTACTTC
>TRBV20-1|TRBJ2-7|.|many
CSAKGSYEQYF
TGCAGTGCTAAGGGCAGCTACGAGCAGTACTTC
>TRBV5-1|TRBJ1-3|.|many
CASSWGYTDDGNTIYF
TGCGCCAGCAGCTGGGGGTATACAGACGACGGAAACACCATATATTTT
>TRBV20-1|TRBJ1-5|.|.
CSARTRGQPQHF
TGCAGTGCTCGCACCAGAGGACAGCCCCAGCATTTT
>TRBV29-1|TRBJ1-1|.|.
CSAGPQGYEAFF
TGCAGCGCCGGACCACAGGGTTATGAAGCTTTCTTT
>TRBV6-5|TRBJ2-7|TRBD2|many
CASSYYGGSNEQYF
TGTGCCAGCAGTTATTACGGGGGGAGCAACGAGCAGTACTTC
>TRBV4-1|TRBJ1-1|.|.
CASTTRRGGNTEAFF
TGCGCCAGCACCACCCGGCGGGGGGGGAACACTGAAGCTTTCTTT
>TRBV20-1|TRBJ1-2|.|few
CSAGMGGYGYTF
TGCAGTGCTGGCATGGGTGGCTATGGCTACACCTTC
>TRBV7-8|TRBJ2-7|TRBD1|.
CASSLEWDRGFEQYF
TGTGCCAGCAGCCTTGAATGGGACAGGGGGTTTGAGCAGTACTTC
>TRBV2|TRBJ1-5|.|many
CASSPQGGGNQPQHF
TGTGCCAGCAGTCCACAGGGAGGAGGCAATCAGCCCCAGCATTTT